The 16 T cell receptor beta chains below come from one sample, sequenced in a study of blood T cell repertoires in COVID-19. Sequenced by immunoSEQ multiplex PCR; TCRdb stores in-frame clones only, minus some. The sample lists a few hundred thousand clones; 85% were seen once. What was sequenced was peripheral blood. The receptors were gathered from a woman aged 18 to 35 with acute or convalescent COVID-19.

This sequence joins TRBV5-4 and TRBJ1-1, with D possibly matching TRBD1 (5 bases). Per the germline V gene, CDR1 is SGHNT and CDR2 is YYREEE (reference sequence). V lost 0 bases and J lost 2, with 17 bases in between. The CDR3 length is 17 residues. The CDR3 nucleotides are TGTGCCAGCAGCTTGGTGCATTCCGGGACTAAAAACACTGAAGCTTTCTTT. Its translation: CASSLVHSGTKNTEAFF. The full variable domain, rest sourced from reference TRBV5-4 and TRBJ1-1, is ETGVTQSPTHLIKTRGQQVTLRCSSQSGHNTVSWYQQALGQGPQFIFQYYREEENGRGNFPPRFSGLQFPNYSSELNVNALELDDSALYLCASSLVHSGTKNTEAFFGQGTRLTVV.

V usage is TRBV5-1 and J usage is TRBJ1-2; 9 bases are shared with TRBD1. The CDR3 is made up of 15 amino acids. V dropped 0 bases and J dropped 4; count of bases not matched to a gene: 4. CDR1 is SGHRS, CDR2 YFSETQ, per germline. The CDR3 DNA sequence: TGCGCCAGCAGCTTGGATGGGACAGGGATCTATGGCTACACCTTC. Translated, it gives CASSLDGTGIYGYTF. The full variable domain, its missing parts supplied by reference TRBV5-1 and TRBJ1-2, is KAGVTQTPRYLIKTRGQQVTLSCSPISGHRSVSWYQQTPGQGLQFLFEYFSETQRNKGNFPGRFSGRQFSNSRSEMNVSTLELGDSALYLCASSLDGTGIYGYTFGSGTRLTVV.

CDR3 region: CASSVGEANYGYTF. The CDR3 DNA sequence: TGTGCCAGCAGCGTAGGAGAAGCTAACTATGGCTACACCTTC. This chain links TRBV9 with TRBJ1-2; D gene ambiguous. The CDR3 loop spans 14 amino acids. V was pared by 0 bases and J by 0 bases, with 6 bases between. Germline values: CDR1 SGDLS, CDR2 YYNGEE.

The chain joins TRBV5-1 to TRBJ1-2; D might be TRBD1 (5 bases). Germline V gene sequence: CDR1 SGHRS, CDR2 YFSETQ. V was clipped by 3 bases and J by 5 bases, with 20 bases between them. The CDR3 contains 16 residues. CDR3 nucleotides: TGCGCCAGCAGCTGGGGGGACTCCCCGACCCGTTATGGCTACACCTTC. Protein: CASSWGDSPTRYGYTF.

This clone was counted a few times. The V call is TRBV25-1, the J call TRBJ2-1; 9 bases line up with TRBD1. This CDR3 has 16 amino acids. Germline V gene data show CDR1 as MGHDK and CDR2 as SYGVNS. V was clipped by 6 bases and J by 2 bases; unmatched bases: 8. The CDR3 DNA reads TGTGCCAGCAGGGGATTGGACAGGGGACCCTACAATGAGCAGTTCTTC. Its translation is CASRGLDRGPYNEQFF.

V gene TRBV9 combines with J gene TRBJ1-1, with D uncertain. The CDR3 consists of 14 residues. Per the germline V gene, CDR1 is SGDLS and CDR2 is YYNGEE. The ends were cut back, 4 bases at V and 4 bases at J, with 14 bases in the middle. This chain's CDR3 is CASSSSGYTTEAFF. The CDR3 DNA reads as TGTGCCAGCAGCAGTTCGGGGTACACCACTGAAGCTTTCTTT.

The V and J genes are TRBV29-1 and TRBJ2-7, with a possible D match to TRBD2 (7 bases). The CDR3 length is 15 residues. Germline CDR1 and CDR2: SQVTM and ANQGSEA. V lost 0 bases, J lost 4 bases, and 16 bases lay in between. The CDR3 loop is CSVEDPAGAGYEQYF. The CDR3 region has the DNA TGCAGCGTTGAAGATCCTGCGGGGGCGGGTTACGAGCAGTACTTC.

With respect to this clone: A junction boundary mismatches the germline segment, possibly from a read error. This chain uses TRBV12-3 or TRBV12-4 with TRBJ1-4, with 8 nucleotides matching TRBD1. This CDR3 region has 13 residues. CDR3 amino acids: CASTYGTGGFGVF. The CDR3 bases are TGTGCCAGCACCTATGGGACAGGCGGGTTTGGAGTTTTT.

The V call is TRBV10-3, the J call TRBJ2-2; 10 bases fit TRBD2. The V and J ends lost 5 bases and 6 bases, in that order; junction bases with no gene match: 6. The CDR3 contains 15 residues. Germline V lookup: CDR1 ENHRY, CDR2 SYGVKD. CDR3 bases: TGTGCCATCAGTAGCGGGAGGGCCATGCCCGGGGAGCTGTTTTTT. It translates to CAISSGRAMPGELFF.

This clone was recorded a few times. This sequence joins TRBV29-1 and TRBJ1-2, with D possibly being TRBD1 (6 bases). The V and J ends lost 2 bases and 6 bases respectively, with 19 bases between them. The CDR3 totals 15 residues. From germline, CDR1 is SQVTM and CDR2 ANQGSEA. The CDR3 spells CSVESQARGKDGYTF. The CDR3 DNA follows: TGCAGCGTTGAATCCCAGGCCAGGGGTAAGGATGGCTACACCTTC.

This chain joins TRBV6-5 and TRBJ1-6, with TRBD1 identical over 10 bases. This CDR3 has 15 amino acids. The V gene end was trimmed by 6 bases and the J gene end by 9 bases; junction bases not matched to a gene: 8. Germline-derived CDR1 and CDR2 are MNHEY and SVGAGI. The CDR3 region is CASRPGQGSSSPLHF. CDR3 DNA: TGTGCCAGCAGGCCGGGACAGGGGAGCTCTTCACCCCTCCACTTT.

The chain links TRBV10-3 to TRBJ2-5; 7 positions match TRBD2. The J segment lost 1 base and the V segment lost 6 bases, leaving 8 bases of the junction unmatched. Germline CDR1 and CDR2: ENHRY and SYGVKD. The CDR3 spans 15 residues. The CDR3 loop is CAIRQGSGAQETQYF. DNA of the CDR3: TGTGCCATCAGGCAAGGGAGCGGGGCCCAAGAGACCCAGTACTTC.

This chain connects TRBV4-1 to TRBJ2-7; 7 bases match TRBD2. The junction had 13 bases not matched to a gene; V was cut back by 5 bases and J by 6 bases. This CDR3 has 15 residues. Per the germline V gene, CDR1 is MGHRA and CDR2 is YSYEKL. The CDR3 DNA reads TGCGCCAGCAGCGCCCGCGGGGGAACGGGGCTCGAGCAGTACTTC. It translates to CASSARGGTGLEQYF.

Only one count was recorded for this clone. The chain joins TRBV2 to TRBJ1-6; perhaps TRBD1 as D (6 bases). There are 14 residues in the CDR3. V gave up 6 bases and J gave up 6 bases, with 12 bases separating them. In germline, CDR1 is SNHLY, CDR2 FYNNEI. The CDR3 sequence is CASSSRGGNSPLHF. The DNA for the CDR3 is TGTGCCAGCAGCTCCAGGGGCGGTAATTCACCCCTCCACTTT.

This clone was recorded only once. The rearrangement links TRBV9 to TRBJ1-1, with 8 bases matching TRBD1. Trimming removed 6 bases from V and 2 bases from J; junction bases left unmatched: 9. CDR1 is SGDLS, CDR2 YYNGEE, per germline. The CDR3 totals 15 residues. The CDR3 DNA follows: TGTGCCAGCAAACCCGGGACAGGACGAAACACTGAAGCTTTCTTT. Translation gives CASKPGTGRNTEAFF.

The table lists this clone with a count of one. This rearrangement joins TRBV9 to TRBJ2-7; maybe TRBD1 (6 bases). This CDR3 region has 14 residues. With 2 bases removed from V and 3 bases from J, the gap between germline ends came to 12 bases. CDR1 is SGDLS, CDR2 YYNGEE, per germline. The CDR3 spells CASSVGTLDYEQYF. CDR3 DNA sequence: TGTGCCAGCAGCGTGGGGACACTAGACTACGAGCAGTACTTC.